The 7 T cell receptor beta chains given below trace back to one sample, sequenced in a study of T cell repertoires in cytomegalovirus infection. These receptors lack a known antigen. A single record per CDR3 protein comes from TCRdb applying MiXCR to the reads. The data contain a few hundred thousand distinct CDR3 sequences, about 40% of them singletons. The specimen comprised cultured PBMCs, sampled from culture after CMV antigen stimulation. Receptor source: a human donor in good health (CMV status not recorded). Some clones in this sample may be carry-over from other donors' samples.

The chain joins TRBV7-2 to TRBJ2-5; the D call may be TRBD1 or TRBD2 (6 bases each). Germline-derived CDR1 and CDR2 are SGHTA and FQGNSA. This CDR3 has 14 amino acids. V shed 7 bases and J shed 0 bases, with 12 bases lying between them. DNA for the CDR3: TGTGCCAGCACCCTAGGGGGGCACCAAGAGACCCAGTACTTC. Residues: CASTLGGHQETQYF.

This chain links TRBV14 with TRBJ2-7; a possible D gene is TRBD2 (6 bases). V was shortened by 4 bases and J by 6 bases, with 16 bases between the two germline ends. This CDR3 region has 14 residues. Germline CDR1 reads SGHDN; CDR2 reads FVKESK. CDR3 coding DNA: TGTGCCAGCAGCCTCCTACCGCGGAGGGGCGAGCAGTACTTC. Translated: CASSLLPRRGEQYF.

This chain joins TRBV7-9 and TRBJ2-1, with unresolved D. The germline gives CDR1 SEHNR, CDR2 FQNEAQ (reference sequence). This CDR3 has 13 amino acids. Trimming shortened V by 5 bases and J by 8 bases, and 13 bases separated the two germline ends. CDR3 region: CASSVLDAHEQFF. The CDR3 region has the DNA TGTGCCAGCAGCGTTTTGGATGCCCATGAGCAGTTCTTC.

This clonotype was detected only a few times. J is TRBJ2-3 and V is TRBV7-8; TRBD2 matches 10 bases. The CDR3 extends over 17 amino acids. Germline V gene lookup returns CDR1 SGHVS and CDR2 FQNEAQ. The J segment lost 5 bases and the V segment lost 5 bases, leaving 13 bases of the junction unmatched. In nucleotides, the CDR3 is TGTGCCAGCAGCGCAACCCTTAGCGGGGGGCAGGGAGATACGCAGTATTTT. Its translation is CASSATLSGGQGDTQYF.

This clonotype was observed a few times. The chain carries TRBV5-5 and TRBJ1-4; TRBD1 is a possible D gene (6 bases). CDR1 and CDR2 from the germline V gene are SGHKS and YYEKEE (reference sequence). V dropped 6 bases and J dropped 8 bases, with 23 bases sitting between them. The CDR3 extends over 16 amino acids. Here the CDR3 reads CASTSRGAGTVEKLFF. The DNA for the CDR3 is TGTGCCAGCACCTCGAGGGGGGCCGGGACCGTAGAAAAACTGTTTTTT. Together with reference TRBV5-5 and TRBJ1-4, the CDR3 gives the full variable domain: DAGVTQSPTHLIKTRGQQVTLRCSPISGHKSVSWYQQVLGQGPQFIFQYYEKEERGRGNFPDRFSARQFPNYSSELNVNALLLGDSALYLCASTSRGAGTVEKLFFGSGTQLSVL.

There are many counts of this clonotype. The V call is TRBV7-2, the J call TRBJ1-5; possible D gene TRBD1, 5 bases. The CDR3 has 13 residues. V lost 5 bases, J lost 1 base, and 6 bases lay in between. CDR1 and CDR2 from the germline V gene are SGHTA and FQGNSA. The CDR3 bases are TGTGCCAGCAGCCGGGACAGCAATCAGCCCCAGCATTTT. As protein: CASSRDSNQPQHF.

This rearrangement joins TRBV7-2 to TRBJ1-6; maybe TRBD1 (6 bases). The CDR3 sequence is 13 residues long. Looked up from germline, CDR1 is SGHTA and CDR2 is FQGNSA. V was pared by 0 bases and J by 9 bases, with 6 bases between. CDR3 in DNA: TGTGCCAGCAGCTTAGCGGACAGTTCACCCCTCCACTTT. It encodes CASSLADSSPLHF. Full variable domain (missing parts from reference TRBV7-2 and TRBJ1-6): GAGVSQSPSNKVTEKGKDVELRCDPISGHTALYWYRQSLGQGLEFLIYFQGNSAPDKSGLPSDRFSAERTGGSVSTLTIQRTQQEDSAVYLCASSLADSSPLHFGNGTRLTVT.